These T cell receptor beta chains were read from a single sample in a study of shared clonotypes between healthy human individuals. Sequenced by immunoSEQ multiplex PCR; TCRdb stores in-frame clones only, minus some. Of fewer than 2.5 million clones in the sample, over 85% are singletons; the top ten hold roughly 0.39%. The specimen was naive CD4+ T cells from PBMCs. These receptors were obtained from a man younger than 30 in good health. Some clones in this sample may be carry-over from other donors' samples. CDR3s include the opening cysteine and the closing phenylalanine or tryptophan. The D gene is left open where the match is weak. Size tells how often a clone was seen (once, few, many) or the class of an expanded clone, and some rows leave it out.

d_call,j_call,v_call,clone_size,cdr3_nt,cdr3_aa
-,TRBJ2-6,TRBV5-1,-,TGCGCCAGCAGCTTTTGGGCAGGAAGCTCTGGGGCCAACGTCCTGACTTTC,CASSFWAGSSGANVLTF
-,TRBJ1-4,TRBV27,-,TGTGCCAGCAGTCCGATCCAGGGGAGGTTCGGTACAACTAATGAAAAACTGTTTTTT,CASSPIQGRFGTTNEKLFF
TRBD1,TRBJ1-4,TRBV18,-,TGTGCCAGCTACAGGGGGCTCCATGAAAAACTGTTTTTT,CASYRGLHEKLFF
-,TRBJ1-1,TRBV7-6,-,TGTGCCAGCAGCTTAGGGGGTGTCGACACTGAAGCTTTCTTT,CASSLGGVDTEAFF
-,TRBJ1-1,TRBV27,few,TGTGCCAGCAGTTCCGGCATGAACACTGAAGCTTTCTTT,CASSSGMNTEAFF
-,TRBJ2-7,TRBV5-1,-,TGCGCCAGCAGCAAAGGACAAGGTTCCTACGAGCAGTACTTC,CASSKGQGSYEQYF
TRBD2,TRBJ2-3,TRBV7-9,-,TGTGCCAGCAGCTTAGGTCTAGCGGGCCGCACAGATACGCAGTATTTT,CASSLGLAGRTDTQYF
-,TRBJ2-5,TRBV18,-,TGTGCCAGCTCACCTTGGGCCGGGGAGACCCAGTACTTC,CASSPWAGETQYF
TRBD1,TRBJ1-1,TRBV10-3,-,TGTGCCATCAGTGAGTCGGACAGGGTAGGTACTGAAGCTTTCTTT,CAISESDRVGTEAFF
-,TRBJ2-3,TRBV15,-,TGTGCCACCAGCAGAGATAGTTGGGAAGATACGCAGTATTTT,CATSRDSWEDTQYF
-,TRBJ1-2,TRBV19,-,TGTGCCAGTACAGGCAGTCCGATCTATGGCTACACCTTC,CASTGSPIYGYTF
-,TRBJ1-4,TRBV9,once,TGTGCCAGCAGCGTAGGAGTCGGTCAAAATGAAAAACTGTTTTTT,CASSVGVGQNEKLFF
TRBD1,TRBJ1-2,TRBV10-3,-,TGTGCCATCAGTGTCCAGGGGGCAGGGGATGGCTACACCTTC,CAISVQGAGDGYTF
-,TRBJ1-6,TRBV27,-,TGTGCCAGCAGTTCACTCTCCTATAATTCACCCCTCCACTTT,CASSSLSYNSPLHF
-,TRBJ2-1,TRBV2,-,TGTGCCAGGAGCGGGTTAAAGTACAATGAGCAGTTCTTC,CARSGLKYNEQFF
TRBD1,TRBJ2-7,TRBV27,-,TGTGCCAGCAGTTTGTCCGGGACAGCTTCCTACGAGCAGTACTTC,CASSLSGTASYEQYF
-,TRBJ2-7,TRBV18,-,TGTGCCAGCTCAGCATCATACGAGCAGTACTTC,CASSASYEQYF
-,TRBJ2-4,TRBV28,-,TGTGCCAGCAGTTTACCGGAAATAGCCAAAAACATTCAGTACTTC,CASSLPEIAKNIQYF
TRBD2,TRBJ2-7,TRBV5-8,-,TGTGCCAGCAGCTTGGGGGCGGGAGGGCCGATTTACGAGCAGTACTTC,CASSLGAGGPIYEQYF
TRBD1,TRBJ1-3,TRBV28,-,TGTGCCAGCAGTCCGCCCGCGGGACAGGCCCCTGGAAACACCATATATTTT,CASSPPAGQAPGNTIYF
-,TRBJ2-3,TRBV18,-,TGTGCCAGCTCACCTCTGGGAGGTATAGGAGGCACAGATACGCAGTATTTT,CASSPLGGIGGTDTQYF
-,TRBJ2-2,TRBV30,-,TGTGCCTGGAGAGCATGGACCGCCTCCGGGGAGCTGTTTTTT,CAWRAWTASGELFF
TRBD1,TRBJ2-6,TRBV27,-,TGTGCCACCTCGGACAGGGGAGCTGGGGCCAACGTCCTGACTTTC,CATSDRGAGANVLTF
-,TRBJ2-1,TRBV18,-,TGTGCCAGCTCACCGGGGGAGTCCCACAATGAGCAGTTCTTC,CASSPGESHNEQFF
-,TRBJ2-5,TRBV4-1,-,TGCGCCAGCAGCCAGAGAGAGACCCAGTACTTC,CASSQRETQYF
TRBD2,TRBJ2-7,TRBV25-1,-,TGTGCCAGCAGTGAAACTTTCGGGCGGGAGCTCTACGAGCAGTACTTC,CASSETFGRELYEQYF
-,TRBJ2-7,TRBV11-2,-,TGTGCCAGCAGCTTATCCGCAGCCTCCTACGAGCAGTACTTC,CASSLSAASYEQYF
-,TRBJ2-7,TRBV21-1,-,TGTGCCAGCAGCAAAGTTGGGGGGGTTGGCTACGAGCAGTACTTC,CASSKVGGVGYEQYF
-,TRBJ1-4,TRBV28,-,TGTGCCAGCAGTATAGAAGTGGGAAAACTGTTTTTT,CASSIEVGKLFF
TRBD1,TRBJ1-2,TRBV28,-,TGTGCCAGCAGGCCACAGGGGACCTCCTACACCTTC,CASRPQGTSYTF
-,TRBJ2-7,TRBV9,few,TGTGCCAGCAGCGCCCGGGAGAGCTCCTACGAGCAGTACTTC,CASSARESSYEQYF
-,TRBJ2-3,TRBV11-3,-,TGTGCCAGCAGCTCAGGACAGTCTAGGGGGGATACGCAGTATTTT,CASSSGQSRGDTQYF
-,TRBJ2-3,TRBV25-1,once,TGTGCCAGCAGTGTGGGGGTCAACGGCCGCACAGATACGCAGTATTTT,CASSVGVNGRTDTQYF
-,TRBJ2-3,TRBV30,-,TGTGCCTGGAGCCGCACTCCGTACGGTAGGACAGATACGCAGTATTTT,CAWSRTPYGRTDTQYF
-,TRBJ1-5,TRBV5-1,once,TGCGCCAGCAGCTTGGGGGGTTTGGGGTCGGGTCAGCCCCAGCATTTT,CASSLGGLGSGQPQHF
TRBD1,TRBJ1-2,TRBV30,-,TGTGCCTGGAGCGGGGGACAGGGGGTTGGAGGCTACACCTTC,CAWSGGQGVGGYTF
-,TRBJ2-7,TRBV29-1,-,TGCAGCGTGGTAAAAGACCGGGACATCTCCTACGAGCAGTACTTC,CSVVKDRDISYEQYF
-,TRBJ2-1,TRBV29-1,-,TGCAGCGTGGGGGACAGGGTAGGGACTAGGAGGGGCAATGAGCAGTTCTTC,CSVGDRVGTRRGNEQFF
-,TRBJ2-7,TRBV6-5,-,TGTGCCAGCAGGTATCGGGGGCTGACGAACGAGCAGTACTTC,CASRYRGLTNEQYF
-,TRBJ2-1,TRBV6-1,-,TGTGGCACCCGATCATCTCACTACAATGAGCAGTTCTTC,CGTRSSHYNEQFF
-,TRBJ2-3,TRBV19,-,TGTGCCAGTAACGAGCGGCACACAGATACGCAGTATTTT,CASNERHTDTQYF
-,TRBJ2-6,TRBV19,once,TGTGCCAGTAGTCGGACTTACCCTGGGGCCAACGTCCTGACTTTC,CASSRTYPGANVLTF
TRBD1,TRBJ1-2,TRBV7-9,-,TGTGCCAGCAGCGAGTACTGGGGACAGGGTAACTATGGCTACACCTTC,CASSEYWGQGNYGYTF
-,TRBJ1-4,TRBV2,-,TGTGCCAGCAGGCCGGGGACAACTAATGAAAAACTGTTTTTT,CASRPGTTNEKLFF
TRBD2,TRBJ2-3,TRBV7-3,-,TGTGCCAGCAGCTTAATTGGTAGCGGGAGCTTTACAGATACGCAGTATTTT,CASSLIGSGSFTDTQYF
-,TRBJ1-1,TRBV15,few,TGTGCCACCAGCAGTCCATGGAGTGCGAACACTGAAGCTTTCTTT,CATSSPWSANTEAFF
TRBD2,TRBJ2-7,TRBV5-4,-,TGTGCCAGCAACCCGGCGGGAGGGCCCCTCGGCGAGCAGTACTTC,CASNPAGGPLGEQYF
-,TRBJ2-7,TRBV27,-,TGTGCCAGCAGTTCGGGGACACTCGGCTCCTACGAGCAGTACTTC,CASSSGTLGSYEQYF
-,TRBJ2-7,TRBV27,-,TGTGCCAGCAGTCTAAGCAGTCCGATTGGAAGGTACGAGCAGTACTTC,CASSLSSPIGRYEQYF
TRBD1,TRBJ1-1,TRBV5-1,-,TGCGCCAGCAGCTTAAGGACAGGTGGAATGAACACTGAAGCTTTCTTT,CASSLRTGGMNTEAFF
-,TRBJ2-7,TRBV10-3,-,TGTGCCATCAGTGGAACGGACAGCTACGAGCAGTACTTC,CAISGTDSYEQYF
-,TRBJ1-5,TRBV19,-,TGTGCCAGTAGTTCCTCTTCGACTAGCAATCAGCCCCAGCATTTT,CASSSSSTSNQPQHF
-,TRBJ2-1,TRBV18,once,TGTGCCAGCTCACCACCGCCAGGAGAGTACAATGAGCAGTTCTTC,CASSPPPGEYNEQFF
TRBD1,TRBJ2-7,TRBV7-2,-,TGTGCCAGCAGCTTAGTCCAGGGGGCCTACGAGCAGTACTTC,CASSLVQGAYEQYF
-,TRBJ1-5,TRBV10-3,-,TGTGCCATCAGACAGGGAGGGCAGCCCCAGCATTTT,CAIRQGGQPQHF
TRBD1,TRBJ2-1,TRBV28,once,TGTGCCAGCAGTTTCGCTGACAGGGTTGGAGAGGAGCAGTTCTTC,CASSFADRVGEEQFF
-,TRBJ2-5,TRBV5-4,-,TGTGCCAGCAGCGTTGGGGGAATAGGCCTTCAAGAGACCCAGTACTTC,CASSVGGIGLQETQYF
TRBD1,TRBJ2-5,TRBV30,-,TGTGCCTGGAGTGTGTTCGGGACAGGGCAAGAGACCCAGTACTTC,CAWSVFGTGQETQYF
TRBD1,TRBJ1-1,TRBV7-2,-,TGTGCCAGCAGCCAGGGACAGGGGGCGACAGCTTTCTTT,CASSQGQGATAFF